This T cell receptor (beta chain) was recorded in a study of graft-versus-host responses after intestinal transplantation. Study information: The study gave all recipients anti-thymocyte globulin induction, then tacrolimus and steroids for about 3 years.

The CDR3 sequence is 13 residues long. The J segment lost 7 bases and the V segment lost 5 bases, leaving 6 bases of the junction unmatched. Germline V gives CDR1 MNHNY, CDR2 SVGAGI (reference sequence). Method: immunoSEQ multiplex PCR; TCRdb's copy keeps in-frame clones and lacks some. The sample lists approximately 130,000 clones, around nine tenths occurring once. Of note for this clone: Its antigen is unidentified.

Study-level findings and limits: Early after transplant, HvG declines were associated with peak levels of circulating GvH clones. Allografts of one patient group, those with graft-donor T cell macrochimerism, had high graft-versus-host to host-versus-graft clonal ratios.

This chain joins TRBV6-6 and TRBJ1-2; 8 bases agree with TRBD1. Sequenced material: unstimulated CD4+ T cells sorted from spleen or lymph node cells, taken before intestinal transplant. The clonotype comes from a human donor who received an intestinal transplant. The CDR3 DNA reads TGTGCCAGCAGTCAGGGGGCTCGGGGTGGCTACACCTTC. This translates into CASSQGARGGYTF.